The 11 T cell receptor beta chains reported below all come from one sample, sequenced in a study of identical twins. TCRdb ran MiXCR on the 5' RACE reads and lists one entry per CDR3 protein. This table holds about 480,000 distinct CDR3 sequences, approximately 15% found once. In addition, the sample was reused for a study of yellow fever vaccine responses in identical twins.

The sample consisted of CD4+ T cells sorted from blood. These receptors all stem from a woman under 30 in good health.

This clonotype was found a few times. CDR3 sequence: CASRRTSFPLSPTDTQYF. Here the CDR3 DNA reads TGCGCCAGCAGACGGACTAGTTTCCCACTCAGCCCCACAGATACGCAGTATTTT. The J gene is TRBJ2-3, the V gene TRBV5-1; 7 bases fit TRBD2. Trimming removed 5 bases from V and 2 bases from J; junction bases left unmatched: 17. Looked up from germline, CDR1 is SGHRS and CDR2 is YFSETQ. This CDR3 comprises 18 residues.

In DNA form, the CDR3 reads TGTGCCAGCAGTAATAGCGGGGGAGGAGAGACCCAGTACTTC. This translates into CASSNSGGGETQYF. The chain recombines TRBV6-1 with TRBJ2-5, with 9 bases matching TRBD2. This CDR3 contains 14 residues. Germline trimming cut 5 bases from V and 4 bases from J; bases unmatched to any gene: 5. Germline values: CDR1 MNHNS, CDR2 SASEGT.

The CDR3 bases are TGTGCCAGCAGCGAAGGGGGGAGACCGAATTCACCCCTCCACTTT. Translation: CASSEGGRPNSPLHF. The chain carries TRBV12-3 or TRBV12-4 and TRBJ1-6; a possible D gene is TRBD1 (6 bases). The ends were cut back, 6 bases at V and 7 bases at J, with 16 bases in the middle. CDR3 length equals 15 residues.

The genes are TRBV2 and TRBJ2-3; tentatively, D is TRBD1 or TRBD2 (6 bases each). Per germline, CDR1 SNHLY and CDR2 FYNNEI. V lost 6 bases, J lost 2 bases, and 15 bases lay in between. This CDR3 is built from 15 residues. The CDR3, as DNA: TGTGCCAGCAGGAAAGAGGGGGGTAACACAGATACGCAGTATTTT. Protein product: CASRKEGGNTDTQYF.

The V call is TRBV7-9, the J call TRBJ2-2; D is unresolved. CDR1 SEHNR and CDR2 FQNEAQ come from the germline V gene (reference sequence). The length of the CDR3 is 16 residues. Trimming cost V 5 bases and J 3 bases, with 16 bases left between them. CDR3 residues: CASSPFVQSDTGELFF. The CDR3 nucleotides read TGTGCCAGCAGCCCCTTTGTCCAGTCCGACACCGGGGAGCTGTTTTTT.

The table lists this clonotype with a few counts. The V call is TRBV6-5, the J call TRBJ2-5, with D perhaps assigned TRBD1 or TRBD2 (5 bases each). The CDR3 consists of 11 residues. V lost 5 bases, J lost 6 bases, and 7 bases lay in between. The germline CDR1 and CDR2 sequences are MNHEY and SVGAGI. The CDR3 loop reads CASSQGQTQYF. DNA for the CDR3: TGTGCCAGCAGTCAGGGACAGACCCAGTACTTC.

There are many counts of this clonotype. J is TRBJ2-2 and V is TRBV5-1, with D possibly TRBD2 on 5 matching bases. Trimming took off 0 bases at V and 4 bases at J, with 13 bases between the two ends. Germline V gene lookup returns CDR1 SGHRS and CDR2 YFSETQ. The CDR3 extends over 16 amino acids. CDR3 loop: CASSLESGTITGELFF. Written as DNA, the CDR3 is TGCGCCAGCAGCTTGGAGTCGGGAACTATCACCGGGGAGCTGTTTTTT.

J is TRBJ2-1 and V is TRBV24-1; tentatively, D is TRBD2 (5 bases). There are 13 residues in the CDR3. Trimming pared 0 bases from V and 11 bases from J, leaving 10 bases between. The germline V gene has CDR1 KGHDR and CDR2 SFDVKD. CDR3 DNA sequence: TGTGCCACCAGTGATTTGCTGAGAGGGCAGCAGTTCTTC. Translated, it gives CATSDLLRGQQFF.

V gene TRBV11-2 combines with J gene TRBJ2-7; D may be TRBD1 (6 bases). The germline V gene encodes CDR1 SGHAT and CDR2 FQNNGV. The CDR3 sequence is 18 residues long. The V gene lost 1 base and the J gene lost 2 bases, with 21 bases spanning the gap. For the CDR3, the DNA is TGTGCCAGCAGCTTAGGGTCTTGGGACACCTCCGCCCCCTACGAGCAGTACTTC. Protein: CASSLGSWDTSAPYEQYF.

The V gene is TRBV6-2 or TRBV6-3, the J gene TRBJ2-1; 7 bases are shared with TRBD2. CDR1 and CDR2 from the germline V gene are MNHEY and SVGEGT. The CDR3 spans 14 residues. Trimming at V came to 5 bases and at J to 7 bases, leaving 8 bases not matched to a gene. CDR3: CASSLLGGLNEQFF. The DNA of the CDR3 is TGTGCCAGCAGTCTCCTGGGGGGGTTGAATGAGCAGTTCTTC.

Ten or more counts support this clonotype. The chain is built from TRBV7-2 and TRBJ1-6; 8 bases agree with TRBD1. This CDR3 contains 16 residues. Trimming cost V 2 bases and J 7 bases; bases outside gene matches: 7. Per the germline V gene, CDR1 is SGHTA and CDR2 is FQGNSA. CDR3 nucleotides: TGTGCCAGCAGCTTACCCAGGGGGCAGGGCAATTCACCCCTCCACTTT. Its protein is CASSLPRGQGNSPLHF. The variable domain in full, with the rest retrieved from reference TRBV7-2 and TRBJ1-6, is GAGVSQSPSNKVTEKGKDVELRCDPISGHTALYWYRQSLGQGLEFLIYFQGNSAPDKSGLPSDRFSAERTGGSVSTLTIQRTQQEDSAVYLCASSLPRGQGNSPLHFGNGTRLTVT.